The rows below give T cell receptor beta chains drawn from one sample of a study of cytomegalovirus exposure and HLA in healthy donors. Clones were read by immunoSEQ multiplex PCR, and TCRdb kept only the in-frame ones, dropping some. The sample includes approximately 140,000 clones, roughly four fifths of them seen just once. Sequences were obtained from PBMCs. These receptors came from a man younger than 30 in good health and CMV-seropositive. Each CDR3 is given with its conserved first and last residue. The order of the fields is V gene, clone size, J gene, D gene, CDR3 DNA, CDR3 protein. D genes are given only for firm matches. The listing skips clone size in some rows; elsewhere it reads once, few, many or a size class.

V gene: TRBV15
clone size: .
J gene: TRBJ1-1
D gene: TRBD1
CDR3 DNA: TGTGCCACCAGCCGGCCGTCAGGGGGCACTGAAGCTTTCTTT
CDR3 protein: CATSRPSGGTEAFF

V gene: TRBV27
clone size: .
J gene: TRBJ1-2
D gene: .
CDR3 DNA: TGTGCCAGCAGGTCCTCCACCAGGATTACTCTTAACTATGGCTACACCTTC
CDR3 protein: CASRSSTRITLNYGYTF

V gene: TRBV6-5
clone size: .
J gene: TRBJ2-7
D gene: TRBD1
CDR3 DNA: TGTGCCAGCAGGGAGGACAGGGGGTCCAACGAGCAGTACTTC
CDR3 protein: CASREDRGSNEQYF

V gene: TRBV6-5
clone size: .
J gene: TRBJ2-7
D gene: .
CDR3 DNA: TGTGCCAGCAGTTACTTGGCAGCCTACGAGCAGTACTTC
CDR3 protein: CASSYLAAYEQYF

V gene: TRBV6-1
clone size: .
J gene: TRBJ2-7
D gene: .
CDR3 DNA: TGTGCCAGCTCCCAGACCTACGAGCAGTACTTC
CDR3 protein: CASSQTYEQYF

V gene: TRBV4-1
clone size: once
J gene: TRBJ1-4
D gene: TRBD1
CDR3 DNA: TGCGCCAGCAGCCGCATATTGACAGGGGTGGTAGCCAGGAGAAATGAAAAACTGTTTTTT
CDR3 protein: CASSRILTGVVARRNEKLFF

V gene: TRBV11-2
clone size: .
J gene: TRBJ2-1
D gene: TRBD1
CDR3 DNA: TGTGCCAGCAGCTTAGCCCCGGACAGGGGATACGACAATGAGCAGTTCTTC
CDR3 protein: CASSLAPDRGYDNEQFF

V gene: TRBV5-1
clone size: .
J gene: TRBJ2-3
D gene: .
CDR3 DNA: TGCGCCAGCAGCTTGGCCTTGAGGGACACAGATACGCAGTATTTT
CDR3 protein: CASSLALRDTDTQYF

V gene: TRBV27
clone size: few
J gene: TRBJ1-1
D gene: TRBD1
CDR3 DNA: TGTGCCAGCAGCTTGGGACAGGGATGGTCTGAAGCTTTCTTT
CDR3 protein: CASSLGQGWSEAFF

V gene: TRBV27
clone size: .
J gene: TRBJ2-1
D gene: .
CDR3 DNA: TGTGCCAGCAGAGACAGCTCCTACAATGAGCAGTTCTTC
CDR3 protein: CASRDSSYNEQFF

V gene: TRBV5-4
clone size: .
J gene: TRBJ1-2
D gene: .
CDR3 DNA: TGTGCCAGCAGCCAAACAGGGATCAGGCCCTATGGCTACACCTTC
CDR3 protein: CASSQTGIRPYGYTF

V gene: TRBV6-1
clone size: few
J gene: TRBJ2-7
D gene: TRBD2
CDR3 DNA: TGTGCCAGCAGTTCTGGGACTAGCGGGGGTTACGAGCAGTACTTC
CDR3 protein: CASSSGTSGGYEQYF

V gene: TRBV25-1
clone size: once
J gene: TRBJ2-1
D gene: TRBD1
CDR3 DNA: TGTGCCAGCAGTGATCCGGGACAGACCTTAGATGAGCAGTTCTTC
CDR3 protein: CASSDPGQTLDEQFF

V gene: TRBV28
clone size: .
J gene: TRBJ2-5
D gene: .
CDR3 DNA: TGTGCCAGCACTGTGACCGGGGAGACCCAGTACTTC
CDR3 protein: CASTVTGETQYF

V gene: TRBV5-8
clone size: few
J gene: TRBJ2-7
D gene: .
CDR3 DNA: TGTGCCAGCAGCCTGGCCTTACAGACCAGCTACGAGCAGTACTTC
CDR3 protein: CASSLALQTSYEQYF

V gene: TRBV28
clone size: once
J gene: TRBJ1-4
D gene: .
CDR3 DNA: TGTGCCAGCAGTCTCCACAACGGAGGGCAAAAACTGTTTTTT
CDR3 protein: CASSLHNGGQKLFF

V gene: TRBV5-1
clone size: .
J gene: TRBJ2-2
D gene: .
CDR3 DNA: TGCGCCAGCAGCTTGGCTCTAGCTCCCGGGGAGCTGTTTTTT
CDR3 protein: CASSLALAPGELFF

V gene: TRBV11-2
clone size: .
J gene: TRBJ1-2
D gene: .
CDR3 DNA: TGTGCCAGCAGCTTAGAATCAGGGGGCTACACCTTC
CDR3 protein: CASSLESGGYTF

V gene: TRBV11-2
clone size: once
J gene: TRBJ1-2
D gene: .
CDR3 DNA: TGTGCCAGCACCGTTGGACCCCGGGGTAGCTACACCTTC
CDR3 protein: CASTVGPRGSYTF

V gene: TRBV6-1
clone size: .
J gene: TRBJ2-5
D gene: TRBD2
CDR3 DNA: TGTGCCAGCAGTGAAGCGCGGATCCCGGGGGGGACCCAGTACTTC
CDR3 protein: CASSEARIPGGTQYF

V gene: TRBV6-5
clone size: .
J gene: TRBJ2-7
D gene: TRBD1
CDR3 DNA: TGTGCCAGCAGGGCAGGGGGCTTGTACGAGCAGTACTTC
CDR3 protein: CASRAGGLYEQYF

V gene: TRBV7-9
clone size: .
J gene: TRBJ1-5
D gene: .
CDR3 DNA: TGTGCTACTTCCCGAGGGAATCAGCCCCAGCATTTT
CDR3 protein: CATSRGNQPQHF

V gene: TRBV28
clone size: .
J gene: TRBJ1-5
D gene: .
CDR3 DNA: TGTGCCAGCACCCTGCAGGGGCCTTACTATAGCAATCAGCCCCAGCATTTT
CDR3 protein: CASTLQGPYYSNQPQHF

V gene: TRBV10-3
clone size: .
J gene: TRBJ2-1
D gene: TRBD2
CDR3 DNA: TGTGCCATCAGTGAGTCCCCCCCTAGCGGGACTCTGGACAATGAGCAGTTCTTC
CDR3 protein: CAISESPPSGTLDNEQFF

V gene: TRBV27
clone size: .
J gene: TRBJ2-7
D gene: TRBD2
CDR3 DNA: TGTGCCAGCAGTTTCTCTAGCGGCGCACCCGAGCAGTACTTC
CDR3 protein: CASSFSSGAPEQYF

V gene: TRBV19
clone size: .
J gene: TRBJ2-1
D gene: TRBD2
CDR3 DNA: TGTGCCAGTACCTTTGGGACTAGCGGGAGACCTGAGCAGTTCTTC
CDR3 protein: CASTFGTSGRPEQFF

V gene: TRBV2
clone size: .
J gene: TRBJ2-1
D gene: .
CDR3 DNA: TGTGCCAGCAGTGAGGGGACAAACCGAGACTACAATGAGCAGTTCTTC
CDR3 protein: CASSEGTNRDYNEQFF

V gene: TRBV29-1
clone size: .
J gene: TRBJ2-3
D gene: TRBD2
CDR3 DNA: TGCAGCGCAAGCGGGACTAGCGGAAGTGTTTTCGGTACGCAGTATTTT
CDR3 protein: CSASGTSGSVFGTQYF

V gene: TRBV19
clone size: .
J gene: TRBJ1-5
D gene: TRBD1
CDR3 DNA: TGTGCCAGTAGGACCCGGGACAGGATAAATCAGCCCCAGCATTTT
CDR3 protein: CASRTRDRINQPQHF

V gene: TRBV25-1
clone size: .
J gene: TRBJ1-5
D gene: TRBD1
CDR3 DNA: TGTGCCAGCAGTGCTGATTATACCGGGACAGGGATTCAGCCCCAGCATTTT
CDR3 protein: CASSADYTGTGIQPQHF

V gene: TRBV4-1
clone size: .
J gene: TRBJ1-2
D gene: .
CDR3 DNA: TGCGCCAGCAGCCAAGCTGCGGGGGGCTATGGCTACACCTTC
CDR3 protein: CASSQAAGGYGYTF